Shown below are 17 T cell receptor beta chains from a single sample sequenced in a study of blood T cell repertoires in COVID-19. Here immunoSEQ multiplex PCR was the method, and the copy in TCRdb shows in-frame clones only, minus some. Of hundreds of thousands of clones listed, approximately 89% are singletons. Sequencing input: peripheral blood. All receptors come from a woman between 55 and 75 years old with acute or convalescent COVID-19.

This clone was seen once. The rearrangement links TRBV27 to TRBJ2-2, with 9 positions matching TRBD1. The CDR3 has 16 amino acids. The V gene end was trimmed by 5 bases and the J gene end by 6 bases; junction bases not matched to a gene: 10. Germline loops: CDR1 MNHEY, CDR2 SMNVEV (reference sequence). In DNA form, the CDR3 reads TGTGCCAGCAGTCCCCAGGGGGGACAGGGCGCCGGGGAGCTGTTTTTT. Translated: CASSPQGGQGAGELFF.

This sequence joins TRBV28 and TRBJ2-3; 8 nucleotides align to TRBD1. J was trimmed by 4 bases and V by 10 bases; bases with no gene match: 7. The CDR3 runs to 13 residues. CDR1 and CDR2 from the germline V gene are MDHEN and SYDVKM. The DNA of the CDR3 is TGTGCCACCGGACAGGGTAACGCAGATACGCAGTATTTT. It yields the protein CATGQGNADTQYF.

The J gene is TRBJ1-1, the V gene TRBV12-3 or TRBV12-4; D remains unclear. The CDR3 sequence is 13 residues long. Trimming shortened V by 10 bases and J by 0 bases, and 12 bases separated the two germline ends. CDR3 sequence (DNA): TGTGCCACCGCCTCTATCTTGAACACTGAAGCTTTCTTT. Protein: CATASILNTEAFF.

The chain has TRBV19 and TRBJ2-3; 16 nucleotides match TRBD2. V lost 9 bases, J lost 1 base, and 13 bases stayed unmatched. The CDR3 consists of 19 residues. The germline V gene has CDR1 LNHDA and CDR2 SQIVND (reference sequence). CDR3 sequence reads: CASRPGTSGRARRTDTQYF. CDR3 DNA: TGTGCCAGCAGACCTGGGACTAGCGGGAGGGCCAGGCGCACAGATACGCAGTATTTT.

The gene calls are TRBV4-1 and TRBJ1-2; TRBD1 aligns across 9 bases. V trimming: 1 base; J trimming: 6 bases; junction bases outside the gene matches: 6. CDR3 length equals 15 residues. CDR1 MGHRA and CDR2 YSYEKL come from the germline V gene. This chain's CDR3 is CASSQARTGANGYTF. DNA for the CDR3: TGCGCCAGCAGCCAAGCGAGGACAGGGGCCAATGGCTACACCTTC.

The genes are TRBV9 and TRBJ2-1; unclear D gene. V was trimmed by 4 bases and J by 4 bases, leaving 6 bases between them. The CDR3 totals 12 residues. Germline CDR1 SGDLS, CDR2 YYNGEE. CDR3 DNA: TGTGCCAGCAGCCCCCAGTACAATGAGCAGTTCTTC. It is translated as CASSPQYNEQFF.

The V and J genes are TRBV2 and TRBJ1-2; D gene ambiguous. The germline gives CDR1 SNHLY, CDR2 FYNNEI. The CDR3 totals 16 residues. The V end lost 0 bases, the J end lost 1 base, and 12 bases lay between the germline ends. The DNA for the CDR3 is TGTGCCAGCAGTGAAGCTACAGTGCGTGTTAACTATGGCTACACCTTC. This sequence encodes CASSEATVRVNYGYTF. Full variable domain (outside the CDR3, taken from reference TRBV2 and TRBJ1-2): EPEVTQTPSHQVTQMGQEVILRCVPISNHLYFYWYRQILGQKVEFLVSFYNNEISEKSEIFDDQFSVERPDGSNFTLKIRSTKLEDSAMYFCASSEATVRVNYGYTFGSGTRLTVV.

Comment on this clone: Germline is not matched at one junction end, which may reflect a read error. The chain employs TRBV6-6 and TRBJ2-1, with 8 bases identical to TRBD1. This CDR3 comprises 14 residues. In germline, CDR1 is MNHNY, CDR2 SVGAGI (reference sequence). This chain's CDR3 is CASKETGDYSEQFF. CDR3 bases: TGTGCCAGCAAAGAGACAGGGGATTACAGTGAGCAGTTCTTC.

The chain recombines TRBV6-5 with TRBJ2-5; a weak D match, TRBD1 (6 bases). Germline CDR1 is MNHEY and CDR2 is SVGAGI. V was pared by 0 bases and J by 4 bases, with 15 bases between. The CDR3 contains 16 residues. The CDR3, as DNA: TGTGCCAGCAGTTACTCCTACAGGGCTACTGGAGAGACCCAGTACTTC. Amino acid sequence: CASSYSYRATGETQYF.

The rearrangement joins TRBV7-2 to TRBJ2-5, with TRBD1 identical over 7 bases. This CDR3 is built from 17 residues. J gave up 2 bases and V 4 bases, and 13 bases lay outside the gene matches. Germline V gene data show CDR1 as SGHTA and CDR2 as FQGNSA. CDR3 coding DNA: TGTGCCAGCAGCTGGGGGACAGACAGGGACCATCAAGAGACCCAGTACTTC. This encodes CASSWGTDRDHQETQYF. Using reference TRBV7-2 and TRBJ2-5 for the parts outside the CDR3, the full variable domain is GAGVSQSPSNKVTEKGKDVELRCDPISGHTALYWYRQSLGQGLEFLIYFQGNSAPDKSGLPSDRFSAERTGGSVSTLTIQRTQQEDSAVYLCASSWGTDRDHQETQYFGPGTRLLVL.

This sequence joins TRBV28 and TRBJ2-3; D gene ambiguous. Trimming removed 2 bases at V and 7 bases at J, with 10 bases between. Per the germline V gene, CDR1 is MDHEN and CDR2 is SYDVKM. The CDR3 is 13 residues long. This chain's CDR3 is CASSLLQANTQYF. CDR3 sequence (DNA): TGTGCCAGCAGTTTACTCCAGGCAAATACGCAGTATTTT. Combining the CDR3 with reference TRBV28 and TRBJ2-3 gives the whole variable domain DVKVTQSSRYLVKRTGEKVFLECVQDMDHENMFWYRQDPGLGLRLIYFSYDVKMKEKGDIPEGYSVSREKKERFSLILESASTNQTSMYLCASSLLQANTQYFGPGTRLTVL.

This CDR3 is CASSPPTSGTYEQYF. The CDR3 coding sequence is TGTGCCAGCAGTCCGCCGACTAGCGGGACCTACGAGCAGTACTTC. The chain employs TRBV28 and TRBJ2-7; TRBD2 matches 11 bases. Germline CDR1 reads MDHEN; CDR2 reads SYDVKM. With 5 bases clipped from V and 2 bases from J, the junction kept 5 bases outside the gene matches. This CDR3 contains 15 residues.

This clone came up once. The chain carries TRBV27 and TRBJ2-5; weak D call: TRBD2 (5 bases). The CDR3 is made up of 12 amino acids. V lost 5 bases and J 5 bases, leaving 9 bases between the germline ends. CDR1 is MNHEY and CDR2 is SMNVEV in the germline V gene (reference sequence). The CDR3 reads CASSPGWETQYF. For the CDR3, the DNA is TGTGCCAGCAGTCCGGGATGGGAGACCCAGTACTTC.

V gene TRBV3-1 (or the pseudogene TRBV3-2) combines with J gene TRBJ2-1; TRBD2 matches at 7 bases. From germline, CDR1 is LGHDT and CDR2 YNNKEL (reference sequence). CDR3 size: 13 residues. J lost 4 bases, V lost 4 bases, and 1 base had no gene match. The CDR3 loop reads CASSPGGYNEQFF. CDR3 nucleotide sequence: TGTGCCAGCAGCCCCGGGGGGTACAATGAGCAGTTCTTC.

CDR3 DNA sequence: TGTGCCAGCAGCTTAGCGGCCCTAGTCGGCGACGAGCAGTACTTC. It is translated as CASSLAALVGDEQYF. The rearrangement joins TRBV7-6 to TRBJ2-7; D is unclear. This CDR3 comprises 15 residues. Trimming cost V 0 bases and J 5 bases, with 14 bases left between them. Germline V gene data show CDR1 as SGHVS and CDR2 as FNYEAQ.

The chain joins TRBV5-8 to TRBJ2-5; D is perhaps TRBD2 (6 bases). V gave up 2 bases and J gave up 1 base, with 12 bases separating them. The germline CDR1 and CDR2 sequences are SGHTS and YDEGEE. The CDR3 spans 15 residues. The CDR3 is CASSFYLATQETQYF. CDR3 nucleotides: TGTGCCAGCAGCTTTTATCTAGCGACCCAAGAGACCCAGTACTTC.

The CDR3 bases are TGTGCCAGCAGCCAAGTAGGGAGCGGGAGGGGCACCGGGGAGCTGTTTTTT. This codes for CASSQVGSGRGTGELFF. The rearrangement links TRBV3-1 (or the pseudogene TRBV3-2) to TRBJ2-2; 10 bases map to TRBD2. With 1 base clipped from V and 4 bases from J, the junction kept 6 bases outside the gene matches. Looked up from germline, CDR1 is LGHDT and CDR2 is YNNKEL (reference sequence). CDR3 size: 17 residues.